In its sample, the clone carrying this TCR beta chain was seen once. The data stem from a study of long-term antiretroviral therapy in people with HIV. CDR1 MNHNY and CDR2 SVGAGI come from the germline V gene (reference sequence). The CDR3 has 16 residues. Trimming pared 2 bases from V and 6 bases from J, leaving 19 bases between. At survey level, the immunoSEQ assay was run in its v3.0 version. The assay was immunoSEQ multiplex PCR, and TCRdb's table has in-frame clones only and misses some. This table holds some 14,000 clones, about 80% found once. The V and J genes are TRBV6-6 and TRBJ1-2, with D perhaps matching TRBD1 (5 bases). This receptor was taken from a man in his forties with HIV. Sequencing used unsorted PBMCs, obtained just before starting antiretroviral therapy. CDR3 in amino acids: CASSYPNGTQLDGYTF. CDR3 nucleotides: TGTGCCAGCAGTTACCCGAACGGGACGCAGCTCGATGGCTACACCTTC.